This TCR beta chain was obtained from a study of blood T cell repertoires in COVID-19 (dated by TCRdb to 2019 to 2021). Concerning the study at large: Collaborator samples came from the United States, Italy and Spain and covered acute and convalescent phases of COVID-19. The material from the prospective study consisted of cDNA or gDNA derived from T cells, B-cell-depleted T cells, or PBMCs. Subjects who had been exposed to COVID-19, were actively infected with it, or had recovered from it provided the deeply sampled blood TCRbeta repertoires that made up the dataset. HLA class I and class II types, where available, came from metadata supplied by the sample provider rather than from assay-based typing. A de-identified subject ID, COVID-19 status, age in years and sex were almost always included in the sample metadata. The samples were drawn from the first 160 participants of the ongoing ImmuneRACE study and from 1,200 or so subjects provided by 6 global collaborators. The repertoires were released in a freely available public database intended as a resource for research on the immune response to SARS-CoV-2. Overall study results and their limits: Clinical and demographic metadata were provided uncurated, with the amount varying by source and participant.

One collaborating source in Seattle enrolled patients while the patients were actively infected and followed the patients over time throughout the course of disease. Whole blood was collected in K2EDTA tubes by collaborating institutions according to the institutions' own protocols. For TCRbeta analysis, collaborator samples were shipped as frozen whole blood, as isolated PBMCs, or as DNA extracted from either sample type. Regarding this clone: It has no known antigen specificity. It has no much larger one-base neighbor in the sample; base qualities were not kept.

TCRbeta CDR3 regions were amplified from genomic DNA by means of the immunoSEQ Assay, a bias-controlled multiplex PCR. As for the original processing: The number of nucleated cells in each sample was estimated by amplification of reference gene primers within the assay. To quantify the absolute abundance of each unique TCRbeta CDR3 rearrangement, sequence reads were collapsed and filtered. For each sample, productive Simpson clonality was calculated as the square root of Simpson's diversity index across productive rearrangements. TCRdb mirrors the immuneACCESS table, restricted to in-frame sequences. Some clones are absent from its copies; in checked studies, under half trace to an unresolved V gene, and the reason for the others is unknown. For V, J and clone size, that table is used; D and trimming come from the DNA. Present in this sample are some 270,000 clones, approximately 85% of which were seen just once. The top ten hold approximately 6.2% of the sample.

As encoded in the germline V gene (reference sequence), CDR1 is GTSNPN while CDR2 is SVGIG. The CDR3 covers 13 residues, taking in both the cysteine and the phenylalanine. Of all the DNA, just the CDR3 is kept, 39 bases in frame from base 1. The junction shows trimming of 2 bases on V and 3 bases on J, plus 10 bases between the germline ends. This chain joins TRBV30 to TRBJ1-2; the D gene is unclear. Sequences were obtained from peripheral blood. This clonotype was sampled from an elderly woman with COVID-19, enrolled during active disease. The CDR3 region reads CAWSSTVDYGYTF. The nucleotides are TGTGCCTGGAGTTCAACAGTCGACTATGGCTACACCTTC.